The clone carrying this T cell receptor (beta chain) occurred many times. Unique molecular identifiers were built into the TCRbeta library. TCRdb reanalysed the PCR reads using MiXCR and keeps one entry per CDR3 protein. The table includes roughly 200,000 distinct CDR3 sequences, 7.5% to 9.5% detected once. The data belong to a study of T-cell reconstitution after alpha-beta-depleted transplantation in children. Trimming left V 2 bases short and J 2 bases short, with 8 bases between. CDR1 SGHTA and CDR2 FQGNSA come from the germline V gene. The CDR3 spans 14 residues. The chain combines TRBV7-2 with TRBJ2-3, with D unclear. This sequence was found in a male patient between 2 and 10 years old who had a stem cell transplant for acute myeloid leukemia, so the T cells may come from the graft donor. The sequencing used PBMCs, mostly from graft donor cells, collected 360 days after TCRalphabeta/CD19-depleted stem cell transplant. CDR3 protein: CASSLFLHTDTQYF. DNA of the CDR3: TGTGCCAGCAGCTTATTCCTTCACACAGATACGCAGTATTTT. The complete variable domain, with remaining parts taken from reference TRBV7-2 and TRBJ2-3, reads GAGVSQSPSNKVTEKGKDVELRCDPISGHTALYWYRQSLGQGLEFLIYFQGNSAPDKSGLPSDRFSAERTGGSVSTLTIQRTQQEDSAVYLCASSLFLHTDTQYFGPGTRLTVL.